This T cell receptor beta chain was identified during a study of T cell changes during pregnancy in multiple sclerosis. Profiled with immunoSEQ multiplex PCR; TCRdb holds only in-frame clones, not every one. Of 60,000 to 70,000 clones in the sample, more than 85% were seen once. This clone has just one count. CDR3 size: 16 residues. Germline CDR1 is MDHEN and CDR2 is SYDVKM. With 4 bases removed from V and 0 bases from J, the gap between germline ends came to 13 bases. The source material was peripheral blood, sampled in the second trimester of pregnancy. The sequence derives from a female donor with multiple sclerosis, enrolled in a pregnancy study. The chain is built from TRBV28 and TRBJ2-1, with a weak D call TRBD2 (5 bases). The DNA for the CDR3 is TGTGCCAGCAGTTACGGGGTCTTGAGCTCCTACAATGAGCAGTTCTTC. Protein: CASSYGVLSSYNEQFF.